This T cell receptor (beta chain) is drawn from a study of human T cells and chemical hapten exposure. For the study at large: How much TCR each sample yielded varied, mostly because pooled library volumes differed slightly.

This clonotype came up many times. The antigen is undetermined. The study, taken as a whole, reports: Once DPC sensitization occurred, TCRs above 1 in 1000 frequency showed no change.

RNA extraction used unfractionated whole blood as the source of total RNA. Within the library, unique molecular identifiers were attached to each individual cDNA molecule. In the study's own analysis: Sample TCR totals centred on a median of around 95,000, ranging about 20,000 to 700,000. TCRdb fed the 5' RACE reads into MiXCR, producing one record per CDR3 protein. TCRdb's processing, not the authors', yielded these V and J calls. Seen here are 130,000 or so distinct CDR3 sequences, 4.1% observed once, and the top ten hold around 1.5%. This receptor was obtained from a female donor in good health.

The CDR3 DNA reads as TGTGCCAGCAGTTTTCTGCCGGGACTATCCATTGGGACCCAGTACTTC. This encodes CASSFLPGLSIGTQYF. The J gene is TRBJ2-5, the V gene TRBV12-3 or TRBV12-4; 7 bases line up with TRBD2. CDR3 length equals 16 residues. V shed 3 bases and J 7 bases; nucleotides not matched to a gene: 14.